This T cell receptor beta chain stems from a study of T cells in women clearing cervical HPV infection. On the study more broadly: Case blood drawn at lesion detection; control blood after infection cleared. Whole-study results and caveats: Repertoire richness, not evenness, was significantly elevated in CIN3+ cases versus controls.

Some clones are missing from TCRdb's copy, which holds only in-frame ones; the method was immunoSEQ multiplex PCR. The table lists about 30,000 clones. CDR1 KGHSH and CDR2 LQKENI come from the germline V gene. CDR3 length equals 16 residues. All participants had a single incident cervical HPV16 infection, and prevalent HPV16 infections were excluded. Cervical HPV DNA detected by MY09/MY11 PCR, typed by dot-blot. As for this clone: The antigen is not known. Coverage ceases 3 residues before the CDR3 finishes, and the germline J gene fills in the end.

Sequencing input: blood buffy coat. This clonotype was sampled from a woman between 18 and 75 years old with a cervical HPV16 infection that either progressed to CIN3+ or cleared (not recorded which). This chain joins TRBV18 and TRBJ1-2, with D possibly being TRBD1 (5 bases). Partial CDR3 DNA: TGTGCCAGCTCACCGGGACTAGCGGGGGTTGGCGGCGAC. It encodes CASSPGLAGVGGD. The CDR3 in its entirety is CASSPGLAGVGGDYTF.